Each of the 5 T cell receptor beta chains below was sequenced from the same sample in a study of human T cells and chemical hapten exposure. Whole blood, unfractionated, served as the material for total RNA extraction. What the library attached to individual cDNA molecules were unique molecular identifiers. TCRdb re-called the reads through MiXCR, storing one row per CDR3 protein. This sample carries fewer than 150,000 distinct CDR3 sequences, over 7% of them seen once, and the ten largest clones take 1.4%. Material: whole blood. The receptors stem from a human donor in good health. Some clones in this sample may be carry-over from other donors' samples.

This chain links TRBV5-5 with TRBJ2-2; D is perhaps TRBD1 or TRBD2 (6 bases each). Germline V gene data show CDR1 as SGHKS and CDR2 as YYEKEE (reference sequence). This CDR3 has 17 residues. V was clipped by 0 bases and J by 4 bases, with 16 bases between them. CDR3 amino acids: CASSLEDWGAGTGELFF. CDR3 DNA sequence: TGTGCCAGCAGCTTGGAGGATTGGGGGGCGGGCACCGGGGAGCTGTTTTTT.

At least ten counts were recorded for this clonotype. The CDR3: CASSQDSGSGEAFF. The CDR3 bases are TGCGCCAGCAGCCAAGATTCCGGCTCAGGAGAAGCTTTCTTT. V is TRBV4-3 and J is TRBJ1-1; D ambiguous. Germline lookup yields CDR1 LGHNA and CDR2 YSLEER. This CDR3 is 14 amino acids long. Trimming removed 0 bases at V and 8 bases at J, with 13 bases between.

This clonotype was seen at least ten times. The gene calls are TRBV12-3 or TRBV12-4 and TRBJ1-2; D possibly corresponds to TRBD1 (5 bases). The ends were cut back, 6 bases at V and 2 bases at J, with 7 bases in the middle. The CDR3 has 12 amino acids. CDR3 DNA sequence: TGTGCCAGCAGGGCAGGGAACTATGGCTACACCTTC. The encoded protein is CASRAGNYGYTF.

The sample holds many counts of this clonotype. The rearrangement uses TRBV20-1 and TRBJ2-3; 16 positions match TRBD2. The CDR3 totals 18 residues. Trimming removed 0 bases from V and 6 bases from J; junction bases left unmatched: 9. Germline loops: CDR1 DFQATT, CDR2 SNEGSKA (reference sequence). The CDR3: CSARDLMGLAGGPDTQYF. CDR3 in DNA: TGCAGTGCTAGAGACCTCATGGGACTAGCGGGGGGGCCGGATACGCAGTATTTT.

This clonotype was detected a few times. V is TRBV6-2 or TRBV6-3 and J is TRBJ2-1; no firm D call. The CDR3 sequence is 12 residues long. From germline, CDR1 is MNHEY and CDR2 SVGEGT. Trimming took off 6 bases at V and 3 bases at J, with 6 bases between the two ends. In DNA, the CDR3 is TGTGCCAGCAGGGACGACTACAATGAGCAGTTCTTC. It translates to CASRDDYNEQFF.